The text below deals with one T cell receptor (beta chain). V gave up 0 bases and J gave up 3 bases; unmatched junction bases: 4. Germline CDR1 is KGHSH and CDR2 is LQKENI. This CDR3 spans 17 amino acids. The sequenced target, TCR beta, came from blood CD8+ and CD4+ T cells. This sample was taken from a study of CD8 T cells in Susac syndrome. The authors reverse transcribed about 0.5 to 1 ug RNA with random hexamers. With immunoSEQ multiplex PCR, TCR beta CDR3 was amplified across 54 Vbeta and 13 Jbeta. TCRdb reprocessed the immunoSEQ multiplex PCR reads via MiXCR and lists one record per CDR3 protein. The table includes about 150,000 distinct CDR3 sequences, approximately 93% detected once.

This receptor was taken from a human donor with multiple sclerosis. What was sequenced was CD4+ T cells from PBMCs. This chain links TRBV18 with TRBJ1-5, with 11 bases that match TRBD1. The CDR3 region has the DNA TGTGCCAGCTCACCACCCGGGGGACAGGGGGACAATCAGCCCCAGCATTTT. Protein sequence: CASSPPGGQGDNQPQHF.